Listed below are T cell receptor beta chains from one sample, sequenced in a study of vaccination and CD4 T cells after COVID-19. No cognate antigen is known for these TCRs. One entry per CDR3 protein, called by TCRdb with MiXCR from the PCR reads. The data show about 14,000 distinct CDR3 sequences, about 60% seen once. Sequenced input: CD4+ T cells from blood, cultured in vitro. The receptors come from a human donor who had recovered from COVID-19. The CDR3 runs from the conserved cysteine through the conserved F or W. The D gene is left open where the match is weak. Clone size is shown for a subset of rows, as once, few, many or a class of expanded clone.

CAWSLGGLYGYTF - TRBJ1-2 TRBV30 -
CASSTGGLAKNIQYF - TRBJ2-4 TRBV6-1 TRBD2
CASSPLSGGSLYNEQFF - TRBJ2-1 TRBV2 TRBD2
CASRFPGLANNEQFF - TRBJ2-1 TRBV28 TRBD2
CSDGGTPPRSIGEQYF - TRBJ2-7 TRBV20-1 -
CASSFAGGTYNSPLHF - TRBJ1-6 TRBV28 TRBD1
CASSLRAGRETQYF - TRBJ2-5 TRBV5-1 -
CASSLGVREQFF few TRBJ2-1 TRBV7-2 -
CASSLARGQPQHF - TRBJ1-5 TRBV11-2 -
CAWNGGNQPQHF - TRBJ1-5 TRBV30 -
CSARDSADSPLHF - TRBJ1-6 TRBV20-1 -
CASSREGNEQFF - TRBJ2-1 TRBV7-9 TRBD2
CASSLQGGIGEQYF large TRBJ2-7 TRBV7-9 -
CASSLTRDTDTQYF - TRBJ2-3 TRBV10-1 -
CASSLWGEGPYEQYF - TRBJ2-7 TRBV28 -
CASSSDLAGQPQHF - TRBJ1-5 TRBV7-9 -
CASRLARAATEAFF few TRBJ1-1 TRBV5-1 -
CASSPSGGRNYGYTF - TRBJ1-2 TRBV18 -
CASSFAGSGYNSPLHF - TRBJ1-6 TRBV7-2 -
CASSQARQGQPQHF - TRBJ1-5 TRBV4-1 TRBD1
CASSLNFGGAQGEQFF - TRBJ2-1 TRBV7-3 -
CASSFRIRYGYTF - TRBJ1-2 TRBV28 -
CASSERTSGGNEQFF - TRBJ2-1 TRBV2 TRBD2
CASSPGQGRYGYTF - TRBJ1-2 TRBV5-1 TRBD1
CASNGHVDQPQHF few TRBJ1-5 TRBV12-3/TRBV12-4 -
CASSLYPLKTNSPLHF - TRBJ1-6 TRBV7-8 -
CASRPRTGDNYGYTF - TRBJ1-2 TRBV7-9 TRBD1
CASSQFSGGQNQETQYF - TRBJ2-5 TRBV3-1 -
CATSDSNQPQHF - TRBJ1-5 TRBV24-1 -
CSARDTPGVSEQYF - TRBJ2-7 TRBV20-1 -
CSARRDRATEAFF few TRBJ1-1 TRBV20-1 TRBD1
CASSSGYWGYTDTQYF - TRBJ2-3 TRBV6-5 -
CASSLLAGARNQPQHF - TRBJ1-5 TRBV28 -
CASMTLTGKNIQYF - TRBJ2-4 TRBV6-2/TRBV6-3 TRBD1
CASSYYQGRGNTEAFF once TRBJ1-1 TRBV6-2/TRBV6-3 -
CSARWGTGVTEAFF - TRBJ1-1 TRBV20-1 -
CSAMRSLGNSYEQYF medium-sized TRBJ2-7 TRBV20-1 -
CASSPPDGGSSSYEQYF - TRBJ2-7 TRBV18 -
CATQGDGGRDTQYF - TRBJ2-3 TRBV10-3 -
CASSPEVYNEQFF - TRBJ2-1 TRBV18 -
CASGSETQYF few TRBJ2-5 TRBV2 -
CASSEYRVNEQFF - TRBJ2-1 TRBV25-1 -
CSARVTQALNQPQHF few TRBJ1-5 TRBV20-1 -
CASSLGAGAYEQYF - TRBJ2-7 TRBV7-6 TRBD2
CSARPPSGITYEQYF few TRBJ2-7 TRBV20-1 TRBD2
CASSPRARSTEAFF few TRBJ1-1 TRBV18 -
CSARVGSSGNTIYF - TRBJ1-3 TRBV20-1 -
CASRAGGSYNEQFF - TRBJ2-1 TRBV6-1 TRBD2
CASIAVSYNEQFF - TRBJ2-1 TRBV6-2/TRBV6-3 -
CASRESEISYEQYF - TRBJ2-7 TRBV2 -
CASRQRGLAGNTGELFF few TRBJ2-2 TRBV5-1 TRBD2
CSVALGGYTF - TRBJ1-2 TRBV29-1 -
CASRGTGERQPQHF - TRBJ1-5 TRBV27 TRBD1